These 3 T cell receptor beta chains were sequenced from one sample in a study of blood T cell repertoires in COVID-19. Libraries were prepared by immunoSEQ multiplex PCR; TCRdb keeps only in-frame clonotypes and omits some of them. Here the sample spans a few hundred thousand clones, about 87% being singletons. Sequencing was carried out using PBMCs or T cells enriched from blood (not recorded which). Receptors originate from a woman between 50 and 59 years old who had recovered from COVID-19.

This chain connects TRBV7-2 to TRBJ2-3; 7 bases fit TRBD2. Germline loops: CDR1 SGHTA, CDR2 FQGNSA. This CDR3 comprises 15 residues. V shed 1 base and J 2 bases; nucleotides not matched to a gene: 3. This CDR3 reads CASSLGAGYTDTQYF. Here the CDR3 DNA reads TGTGCCAGCAGCTTAGGAGCGGGGTACACAGATACGCAGTATTTT.

The chain uses TRBV30 and TRBJ2-7, with TRBD2 matching 10 bases. CDR3 length: 12 residues. V shed 4 bases, J shed 7 bases, and the junction held 4 bases outside the gene matches. Germline V CDR1 and CDR2: GTSNPN, SVGIG (reference sequence). Here the CDR3 reads CAWTAGGQEQYF. CDR3 nucleotide sequence: TGTGCCTGGACAGCGGGAGGGCAAGAGCAGTACTTC.

This chain uses TRBV7-9 with TRBJ1-1, with 7 bases that match TRBD1. Losses at the gene ends were 4 bases for V and 8 bases for J; bases not matched to a gene: 10. The CDR3 loop spans 14 amino acids. Germline CDR1 is SEHNR and CDR2 is FQNEAQ (reference sequence). For the CDR3, the DNA is TGTGCCAGCAGCTCAGGGGACAGCTTAGACGAAGCTTTCTTT. This codes for CASSSGDSLDEAFF.